This T cell receptor beta chain was sequenced for a study of shared clonotypes between healthy human individuals. General study findings and limits: Clonotypes that were shared across a few donors made up around 5% of naive CD4 clonotypes.

The CDR3 adds up to 11 amino acids, both ends counted. The germline CDR1 and CDR2 sequences are MNHEY and SMNVEV (reference sequence). Concerning this clone itself: Antigen: not known. The conserved final phenylalanine or tryptophan is absent from the CDR3, which likely points to a read error. It is unclear where the CDR3 begins or ends on the DNA, so no DNA is shown, and the CDR3 is as TCRdb lists it.

In replicate PCRs of sorted subsets, roughly 200 ng DNA, tens of thousands of T cell genomes, was used. This table comes from immunoSEQ multiplex PCR, and its TCRdb copy is limited to in-frame clones, with some not included. The repertoire holds approximately 2.3 million clones, with 80% to 95% as singletons. This clonotype was sampled from a man between 18 and 29 years old in good health. Some clones in this sample may be carry-over from other donors' samples. The J gene is TRBJ2-7, the V gene TRBV27. What was sequenced was naive CD4+ T cells from PBMCs. Subset here: CD45RA+ positively selected. CDR3 amino acids: CASSPGWGSEL.